This is a list of T cell receptor beta chains from one sample in a study of beta chain features in type 1 diabetes. Using immunoSEQ multiplex PCR, the repertoire was profiled, and TCRdb retains in-frame clones only, with some absent. The data show 810,000 or so clones, with 17% seen just once and around 0.02% held by the top ten. The sample comprised naive CD4+ T cells from blood. Receptors originate from a woman between 18 and 29 years old in good health. Each CDR3 is given with its conserved first and last residue. D genes are given only for firm matches. Size values are once, few and many counts, or a class for expanded clones, and some rows have none.

.,TRBJ2-7,.,TRBV4-3,TGCGCCAGCAGCCAAGCAACAGGGTTTACCTACGAGCAGTACTTC,CASSQATGFTYEQYF
few,TRBJ2-2,.,TRBV19,TGTGCCAGTAGTATAGGGAGGAACACCGGGGAGCTGTTTTTT,CASSIGRNTGELFF
.,TRBJ2-1,TRBD2,TRBV18,TGTGCCAGCTCACCACCGAGCGGGAGTCTGCACAATGAGCAGTTCTTC,CASSPPSGSLHNEQFF
.,TRBJ2-5,TRBD1,TRBV10-2,TGCGCCAGCAGGGGGTCAGGGGGCGCAAGTAAAGAGACCCAGTACTTC,CASRGSGGASKETQYF
few,TRBJ2-3,.,TRBV10-3,TGTGCCACTAAAGCCTCGGGGACCACAGATACGCAGTATTTT,CATKASGTTDTQYF
few,TRBJ2-1,.,TRBV5-4,TGTGCCAGCAGCCCCCGGAGGAGCTCCTACAATGAGCAGTTCTTC,CASSPRRSSYNEQFF
few,TRBJ2-3,.,TRBV29-1,TGCAGCGTCAGGTCCGCAGATACGCAGTATTTT,CSVRSADTQYF
.,TRBJ2-1,TRBD1,TRBV7-9,TGTGCCAGCAGCTTAGGGTACGACAGGGGGTCCTACAATGAGCAGTTCTTC,CASSLGYDRGSYNEQFF
.,TRBJ2-1,.,TRBV14,TGTGCCAGCAGCGCCACCAAGAATCTATACAATGAGCAGTTCTTC,CASSATKNLYNEQFF
.,TRBJ1-1,.,TRBV7-2,TGTGCCAGTAAGGCCAGCATGAACACTGAAGCTTTCTTT,CASKASMNTEAFF
.,TRBJ1-2,.,TRBV4-2,TGTGCCAGCAGCCAAGGACTGGCTAACTATGGCTACACCTTC,CASSQGLANYGYTF
.,TRBJ1-5,.,TRBV5-1,TGCGCCAGCAGCCGGGCCGGGCAGACCAATCAGCCCCAGCATTTT,CASSRAGQTNQPQHF
.,TRBJ2-1,.,TRBV6-6,TGTGCCACCACCAGAGGAGGCTCCTACAATGAGCAGTTCTTC,CATTRGGSYNEQFF
.,TRBJ2-1,TRBD1,TRBV18,TGTGCCAGCTCACCTGACGGTGGGACAGCGTTTTTGGGTGAGCAGTTCTTC,CASSPDGGTAFLGEQFF
few,TRBJ2-1,TRBD2,TRBV18,TGTGCCAGCTCACCACTCGGACTAGCTTACAATGAGCAGTTCTTC,CASSPLGLAYNEQFF
few,TRBJ1-2,.,TRBV4-2,TGTGCCAGCAGCCAAGGAGGCCTACTTGGTGGCTACACCTTC,CASSQGGLLGGYTF
.,TRBJ2-3,.,TRBV4-1,TGCGCCAGCAGCTTGGGACGCACAGATACGCAGTATTTT,CASSLGRTDTQYF
.,TRBJ1-2,TRBD1,TRBV2,TGTGCCAGCAGCTCCGGGACAGGGTACTATGGCTACACCTTC,CASSSGTGYYGYTF
.,TRBJ2-7,TRBD2,TRBV7-3,TGTGCCAGCAGCTTACTCGGGACTAGCGGGCAGGACGAGCAGTACTTC,CASSLLGTSGQDEQYF
few,TRBJ1-1,TRBD1,TRBV28,TGTGCCAGCAGTTCATGGACAGGGGCTAACACTGAAGCTTTCTTT,CASSSWTGANTEAFF
.,TRBJ2-5,.,TRBV28,TGTGCCAGCAGCCTGAGGGAGACCCAGTACTTC,CASSLRETQYF
few,TRBJ2-5,.,TRBV6-5,TGTGCCAGCAGTTACCTGGTAGAGACCCAGTACTTC,CASSYLVETQYF
few,TRBJ2-5,TRBD2,TRBV10-2,TGCGCCAGCAGTGACGGACTAGCGGGAGAAGAGACCCAGTACTTC,CASSDGLAGEETQYF
.,TRBJ2-2,.,TRBV5-4,TGTGCCAGCAGCTTGGGCTTGGGGTGGAACGGGGAGCTGTTTTTT,CASSLGLGWNGELFF
few,TRBJ1-3,.,TRBV2,TGTGCCAGCAGTTGGGGGGGATCTGGAAACACCATATATTTT,CASSWGGSGNTIYF
.,TRBJ2-3,.,TRBV7-3,TGTGCCAGCAGCTTATTCTCCTCTCCAGATACGCAGTATTTT,CASSLFSSPDTQYF
few,TRBJ2-7,.,TRBV29-1,TGCAGCGTTGTAGGTCCGAGGACCTACGAGCAGTACTTC,CSVVGPRTYEQYF
.,TRBJ1-5,.,TRBV18,TGTGCCAGCTCACCACCAGGGCCTAATCAGCCCCAGCATTTT,CASSPPGPNQPQHF
.,TRBJ2-2,.,TRBV7-3,TGTGCCAGCAGCTCCACATCCACCGGGGAGCTGTTTTTT,CASSSTSTGELFF
few,TRBJ2-3,TRBD2,TRBV28,TGTGCCAGCAGCGCTGGGGGACTAGCCGCCCAATATACGCAGTATTTT,CASSAGGLAAQYTQYF
.,TRBJ2-7,.,TRBV28,TGTGCCAGCAACTCGCAGGAGCTTGCCTACGAGCAGTACTTC,CASNSQELAYEQYF
few,TRBJ2-5,TRBD2,TRBV7-9,TGTGCCAGCAGCCACGGGACTAGCGGTCTGCAGACCCAGTACTTC,CASSHGTSGLQTQYF
few,TRBJ1-3,.,TRBV5-1,TGCGCCAGCAGGACAACCCTAGGGGGTTCTGGAAACACCATATATTTT,CASRTTLGGSGNTIYF
few,TRBJ2-5,TRBD2,TRBV7-3,TGTGCCAGCAGCGCCGCGGGAGGTATTCAGACCCAGTACTTC,CASSAAGGIQTQYF
.,TRBJ1-5,.,TRBV7-2,TGTGCCAGCAGCTTACAGGGTTGGGGGCAGCCCCAGCATTTT,CASSLQGWGQPQHF
.,TRBJ1-1,TRBD1,TRBV6-1,TGTGCCAGCAGTGCGGGGGGACAGGGTTCAGACACTGAAGCTTTCTTT,CASSAGGQGSDTEAFF
few,TRBJ2-3,.,TRBV7-6,TGTGCCAGCAGCTTAGCGCCCGTTAGCACAGATACGCAGTATTTT,CASSLAPVSTDTQYF
few,TRBJ2-3,.,TRBV28,TGTGCCAGCAGTTTACCCCTTAGGCCAGATACGCAGTATTTT,CASSLPLRPDTQYF
.,TRBJ2-5,.,TRBV27,TGTGCCAGCAGTTTGATGGCCGGGAGATATGGAGAGACCCAGTACTTC,CASSLMAGRYGETQYF
.,TRBJ2-1,.,TRBV7-8,TGTGCCAGCACCCTACTCCGAGGACTACCCAATGAGCAGTTCTTC,CASTLLRGLPNEQFF
.,TRBJ2-1,.,TRBV5-4,TGTGCCAGCAGCGACGGGGGGCGGGACGAGCAGTTCTTC,CASSDGGRDEQFF
.,TRBJ2-7,.,TRBV6-6,TGTGCCACCAGGTGGGGGAGGCCTTTGAGCGAGCAGTACTTC,CATRWGRPLSEQYF
few,TRBJ2-2,.,TRBV2,TGTGCCAGCCGACTAGTTGTCGGGGAGCTGTTTTTT,CASRLVVGELFF
few,TRBJ2-7,TRBD1,TRBV27,TGTGCCAGCACCGCCCTTGGGACAGGGATCTACGAGCAGTACTTC,CASTALGTGIYEQYF
.,TRBJ2-1,TRBD2,TRBV28,TGTGCCAGCAGTCCGGGACTAGCGGGAGGAAATGAGCAGTTCTTC,CASSPGLAGGNEQFF
few,TRBJ2-7,.,TRBV18,TGTGCCAGCTCACCAATTCCTTCGAGCCTAGCGCGATCCTACGAGCAGTACTTC,CASSPIPSSLARSYEQYF
.,TRBJ2-3,TRBD2,TRBV19,TGTGCCAGTACCTCTAGCGGGAGAAGGGAAGATACGCAGTATTTT,CASTSSGRREDTQYF